This T cell receptor (beta chain) was profiled in a study of T cells in Graves' hyperthyroidism and ophthalmopathy. CDR1 LNHDA and CDR2 SQIVND come from the germline V gene (reference sequence). Trimming removed 3 bases at V and 3 bases at J, with 15 bases between. This CDR3 has 15 amino acids. Study-wide results and caveats: Stable hyperthyroidism and ophthalmopathy were separated using 13 V-J signatures. Onset of ophthalmopathy came a median around 6.2 months after the model predicted it. Most thyroid clonotypes that were expanded above 0.001 also turned up in blood.

Only a few counts were recorded for this clonotype. The antigen is unknown. TCR beta CDR3 region amplification was performed from RNA transcripts. HTBI primers were used for first-round RT-PCR of the TCR CDR3. A single record per CDR3 protein comes from TCRdb applying MiXCR to the multiplex PCR reads. The data contain over 650,000 distinct CDR3 sequences, 45% of them singletons. Thyroid ultrasound and orbital computed tomography, with clinical symptoms and serum thyroxine and TRAb, informed diagnoses. The chain joins TRBV19 to TRBJ2-7; possibly TRBD2 for D (5 bases). This clonotype was obtained from an adult man with Graves' disease, either hyperthyroidism or ophthalmopathy (not recorded which). The sequencing input was peripheral blood or thyroid tissue (not recorded which). The CDR3 loop is CASSIGERQNYEQYF. In nucleotides, the CDR3 is TGTGCCAGTAGTATCGGGGAAAGACAAAACTACGAGCAGTACTTC.